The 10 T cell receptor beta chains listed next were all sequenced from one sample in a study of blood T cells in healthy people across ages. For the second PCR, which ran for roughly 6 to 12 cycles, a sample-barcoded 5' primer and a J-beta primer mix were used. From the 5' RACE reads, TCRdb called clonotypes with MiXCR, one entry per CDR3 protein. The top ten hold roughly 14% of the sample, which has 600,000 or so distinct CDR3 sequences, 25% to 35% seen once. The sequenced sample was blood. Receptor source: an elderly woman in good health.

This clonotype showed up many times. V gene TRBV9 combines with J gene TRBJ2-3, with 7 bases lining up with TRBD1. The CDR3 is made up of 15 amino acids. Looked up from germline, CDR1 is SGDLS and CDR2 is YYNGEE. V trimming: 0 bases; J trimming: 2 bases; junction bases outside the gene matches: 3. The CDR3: CASSVEGAHTDTQYF. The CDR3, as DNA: TGTGCCAGCAGCGTAGAGGGGGCTCACACAGATACGCAGTATTTT.

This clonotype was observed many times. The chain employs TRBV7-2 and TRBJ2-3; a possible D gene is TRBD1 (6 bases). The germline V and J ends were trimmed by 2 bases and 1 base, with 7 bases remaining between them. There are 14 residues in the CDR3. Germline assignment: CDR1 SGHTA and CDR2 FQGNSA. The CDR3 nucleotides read TGTGCCAGCAGCTTAAACAGGGGCACAGATACGCAGTATTTT. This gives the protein CASSLNRGTDTQYF.

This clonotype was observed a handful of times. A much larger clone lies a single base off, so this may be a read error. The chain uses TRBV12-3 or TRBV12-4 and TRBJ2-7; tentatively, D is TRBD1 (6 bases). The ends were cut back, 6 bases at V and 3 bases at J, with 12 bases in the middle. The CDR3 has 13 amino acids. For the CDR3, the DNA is TGTGCCAGCAGGTTTGGACAGAGCTACGAGCAGTACTTC. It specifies CASRFGQSYEQYF.

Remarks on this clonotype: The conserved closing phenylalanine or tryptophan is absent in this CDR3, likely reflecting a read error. CDR3 protein: CASSPTEISYEQYN. In nucleotides, the CDR3 is TGCGCCAGCAGCCCGACAGAGATCTCCTACGAGCAGTACAAC. The chain combines TRBV5-1 with TRBJ2-7; D might be TRBD1 (5 bases). Between the trimmed V and J ends, which lost 4 bases and 0 bases, there was a span of 11 bases. The CDR3 length is 14 residues. Germline V gene sequence: CDR1 SGHRS, CDR2 YFSETQ.

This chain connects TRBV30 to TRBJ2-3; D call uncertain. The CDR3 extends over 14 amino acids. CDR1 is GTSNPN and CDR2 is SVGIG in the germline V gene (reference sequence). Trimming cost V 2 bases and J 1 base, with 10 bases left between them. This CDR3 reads CAWSLPTGTDTQYF. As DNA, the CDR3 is TGTGCCTGGAGTTTGCCCACCGGCACAGATACGCAGTATTTT.

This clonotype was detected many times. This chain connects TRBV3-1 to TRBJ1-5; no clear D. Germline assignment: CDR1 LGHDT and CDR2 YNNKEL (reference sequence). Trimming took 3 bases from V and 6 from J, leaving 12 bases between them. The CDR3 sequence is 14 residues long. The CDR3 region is CASSHRSSSQPQHF. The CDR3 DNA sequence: TGTGCCAGCAGCCACCGCAGTAGTAGTCAGCCCCAGCATTTT.

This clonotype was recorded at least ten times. The CDR3 is CSATGAYGYTF. The CDR3 DNA follows: TGCAGTGCAACAGGGGCATATGGCTACACCTTC. The rearrangement joins TRBV20-1 to TRBJ1-2; 7 bases are shared with TRBD1. This CDR3 has 11 amino acids. Germline V gene data show CDR1 as DFQATT and CDR2 as SNEGSKA (reference sequence). J was trimmed by 5 bases and V by 6 bases; bases with no gene match: 3.

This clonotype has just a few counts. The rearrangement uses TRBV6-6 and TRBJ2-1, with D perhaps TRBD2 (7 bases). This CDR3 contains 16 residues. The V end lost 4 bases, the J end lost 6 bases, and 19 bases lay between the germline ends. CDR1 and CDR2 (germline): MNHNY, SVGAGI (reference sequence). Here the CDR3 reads CASSSFGGGALNEQFF. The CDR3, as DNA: TGTGCCAGCAGTTCCTTTGGAGGGGGGGCACTCAATGAGCAGTTCTTC.

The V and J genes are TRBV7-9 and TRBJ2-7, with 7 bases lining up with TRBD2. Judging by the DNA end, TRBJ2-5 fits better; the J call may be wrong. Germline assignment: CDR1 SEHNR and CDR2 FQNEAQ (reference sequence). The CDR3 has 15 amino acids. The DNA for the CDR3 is TGTGCCAGCAGCTTTGAATCGGGAGGCCGGCAGACCCAGTACTTC. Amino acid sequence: CASSFESGGRQTQYF.

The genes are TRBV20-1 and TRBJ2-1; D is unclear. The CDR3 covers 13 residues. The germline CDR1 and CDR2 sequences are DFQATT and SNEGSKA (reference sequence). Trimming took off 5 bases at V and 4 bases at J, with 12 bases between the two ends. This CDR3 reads CSARPGIYNEQFF. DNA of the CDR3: TGCAGTGCTCGCCCGGGCATTTACAATGAGCAGTTCTTC.